The rows below give T cell receptor beta chains drawn from one sample of a study of blood T cells in healthy people across ages. TCRdb redid the calling of the 5' RACE reads with MiXCR, one entry per CDR3 protein. This table has hundreds of thousands of distinct CDR3 sequences, around 54% appearing once. The source material was blood. The receptors were gathered from a man aged 55 to 70 in good health. Both conserved end residues are part of each CDR3. The D gene is left open where the match is weak. The size entry is marked missing in some rows and otherwise reads once, few, many or a size class.

j_gene: TRBJ2-7
d_gene: .
v_gene: TRBV6-1
abundance: .
CDR3aa: CASSEVKSRRGYEQYF
CDR3nt: TGTGCCAGCAGTGAAGTAAAATCCCGCAGGGGCTACGAGCAGTACTTC

j_gene: TRBJ2-7
d_gene: .
v_gene: TRBV20-1
abundance: few
CDR3aa: CSSGSSSYEQYF
CDR3nt: TGCAGTAGCGGCAGTAGCTCCTACGAGCAGTACTTC

j_gene: TRBJ2-4
d_gene: TRBD2
v_gene: TRBV6-5
abundance: .
CDR3aa: CASSYGTSGGRNIQYF
CDR3nt: TGTGCCAGCAGTTACGGGACTAGCGGGGGGCGAAACATTCAGTACTTC

j_gene: TRBJ2-5
d_gene: TRBD2
v_gene: TRBV7-2
abundance: many
CDR3aa: CASSLGLAEETQYF
CDR3nt: TGTGCCAGCAGCTTAGGACTAGCGGAAGAGACCCAGTACTTC

j_gene: TRBJ2-1
d_gene: TRBD2
v_gene: TRBV11-3
abundance: once
CDR3aa: CASSHGRLAGYNEQFF
CDR3nt: TGTGCCAGCAGCCACGGAAGACTAGCGGGATACAATGAGCAGTTCTTC

j_gene: TRBJ2-3
d_gene: .
v_gene: TRBV12-3/TRBV12-4
abundance: .
CDR3aa: CASSLEGRPIDTQYF
CDR3nt: TGTGCCAGCAGTTTAGAGGGACGACCGATCGATACGCAGTATTTT

j_gene: TRBJ2-7
d_gene: TRBD1
v_gene: TRBV7-9
abundance: .
CDR3aa: CASSSLTGRTQYF
CDR3nt: TGTGCCAGCAGCTCTTTGACAGGGAGAACCCAGTACTTC

j_gene: TRBJ1-2
d_gene: TRBD1
v_gene: TRBV4-1
abundance: .
CDR3aa: CASSHPGQTYYGCTF
CDR3nt: TGCGCCAGCAGCCACCCGGGACAGACTTACTATGGCTGCACCTTC

j_gene: TRBJ1-5
d_gene: .
v_gene: TRBV7-2
abundance: .
CDR3aa: CASRPPGGGNQPQHF
CDR3nt: TGTGCCAGCAGGCCTCCGGGAGGCGGCAATCAGCCCCAGCATTTT

j_gene: TRBJ2-7
d_gene: TRBD2
v_gene: TRBV18
abundance: .
CDR3aa: CASSPAGEYYEQYF
CDR3nt: TGTGCCAGCTCACCAGCGGGGGAGTACTACGAGCAGTACTTC

j_gene: TRBJ2-1
d_gene: TRBD1
v_gene: TRBV5-1
abundance: .
CDR3aa: CASSPDRGQQFF
CDR3nt: TGCGCCAGCAGCCCCGACAGGGGACAGCAGTTCTTC

j_gene: TRBJ2-7
d_gene: .
v_gene: TRBV6-1
abundance: few
CDR3aa: CASSEPGRSSYEQYF
CDR3nt: TGTGCCAGCAGTGAACCGGGACGGAGCTCCTACGAGCAGTACTTC

j_gene: TRBJ1-2
d_gene: .
v_gene: TRBV6-1
abundance: .
CDR3aa: CASSEAQGAGHLDYGYTF
CDR3nt: TGTGCCAGCAGTGAAGCGCAGGGTGCCGGGCACTTGGACTATGGCTACACCTTC

j_gene: TRBJ2-3
d_gene: .
v_gene: TRBV5-1
abundance: .
CDR3aa: CASSLAVEGSTDTQYF
CDR3nt: TGCGCCAGCAGCTTGGCTGTGGAGGGGAGCACAGATACGCAGTATTTT

j_gene: TRBJ1-2
d_gene: .
v_gene: TRBV20-1
abundance: once
CDR3aa: CSAPGQLIFYGYTF
CDR3nt: TGCAGTGCCCCCGGACAGCTTATTTTCTATGGCTACACCTTC

j_gene: TRBJ2-7
d_gene: TRBD1
v_gene: TRBV2
abundance: .
CDR3aa: CASNLRQGGDEQYF
CDR3nt: TGTGCCAGCAACCTACGACAGGGCGGAGACGAGCAGTACTTC

j_gene: TRBJ1-2
d_gene: .
v_gene: TRBV20-1
abundance: .
CDR3aa: CSAGSGPGDGYTF
CDR3nt: TGCAGTGCCGGAAGCGGGCCCGGGGACGGCTACACCTTC

j_gene: TRBJ1-6
d_gene: TRBD1
v_gene: TRBV27
abundance: few
CDR3aa: CASSDRENSPLHF
CDR3nt: TGTGCCAGCTCCGACAGGGAAAATTCACCCCTCCACTTT

j_gene: TRBJ2-5
d_gene: .
v_gene: TRBV7-8
abundance: .
CDR3aa: CASSYGGAGETQYF
CDR3nt: TGTGCCAGCAGCTACGGGGGCGCGGGAGAGACCCAGTACTTC

j_gene: TRBJ1-5
d_gene: .
v_gene: TRBV2
abundance: .
CDR3aa: CASSDFRGLNQPQHF
CDR3nt: TGTGCCAGCAGTGATTTCAGGGGTCTTAATCAGCCCCAGCATTTT

j_gene: TRBJ2-5
d_gene: TRBD2
v_gene: TRBV4-2
abundance: .
CDR3aa: CASSGLAGIQETQYF
CDR3nt: TGTGCCAGCAGCGGTCTAGCGGGCATCCAAGAGACCCAGTACTTC

j_gene: TRBJ2-3
d_gene: .
v_gene: TRBV20-1
abundance: .
CDR3aa: CSFGELGTDTQYF
CDR3nt: TGCAGTTTTGGGGAACTCGGCACAGATACGCAGTATTTT

j_gene: TRBJ2-1
d_gene: .
v_gene: TRBV19
abundance: .
CDR3aa: CASSLGAPYNEQFF
CDR3nt: TGTGCCAGTAGTCTGGGGGCCCCCTACAATGAGCAGTTCTTC

j_gene: TRBJ1-2
d_gene: .
v_gene: TRBV20-1
abundance: .
CDR3aa: CSARDHQATNYGYTF
CDR3nt: TGCAGTGCTAGAGATCACCAGGCAACTAACTATGGCTACACCTTC

j_gene: TRBJ2-1
d_gene: TRBD2
v_gene: TRBV20-1
abundance: .
CDR3aa: CSARTSRGGYNEQFF
CDR3nt: TGCAGTGCTAGGACGTCGCGGGGGGGCTACAATGAGCAGTTCTTC

j_gene: TRBJ2-1
d_gene: TRBD2
v_gene: TRBV12-3/TRBV12-4
abundance: .
CDR3aa: CASSLGGGALSYNEQFF
CDR3nt: TGTGCCAGCAGTTTAGGGGGGGGAGCCTTATCCTACAATGAGCAGTTCTTC

j_gene: TRBJ1-1
d_gene: TRBD1
v_gene: TRBV20-1
abundance: .
CDR3aa: CSAKTGGRTEAFF
CDR3nt: TGCAGTGCTAAGACAGGGGGCCGGACTGAAGCTTTCTTT

j_gene: TRBJ1-5
d_gene: .
v_gene: TRBV28
abundance: .
CDR3aa: CASSPRLGVDQPQHF
CDR3nt: TGTGCCAGCAGCCCGCGACTGGGGGTCGATCAGCCCCAGCATTTT

j_gene: TRBJ2-5
d_gene: TRBD1
v_gene: TRBV6-5
abundance: .
CDR3aa: CASSYGTGKGETQYF
CDR3nt: TGTGCCAGCAGTTACGGGACAGGGAAGGGAGAGACCCAGTACTTC

j_gene: TRBJ2-5
d_gene: .
v_gene: TRBV2
abundance: few
CDR3aa: CASLRPTLETQYF
CDR3nt: TGTGCCAGCCTTAGACCTACCCTGGAGACCCAGTACTTC

j_gene: TRBJ2-7
d_gene: .
v_gene: TRBV18
abundance: few
CDR3aa: CASSHESSPWEQYF
CDR3nt: TGTGCCAGCTCACACGAGAGTTCCCCCTGGGAGCAGTACTTC

j_gene: TRBJ1-2
d_gene: TRBD1
v_gene: TRBV4-2
abundance: .
CDR3aa: CASSQETGLSYGYTF
CDR3nt: TGTGCCAGCAGCCAAGAGACAGGGCTCTCCTATGGCTACACCTTC

j_gene: TRBJ2-6
d_gene: TRBD1
v_gene: TRBV7-9
abundance: .
CDR3aa: CASSNPLPRGGTGGANVLTF
CDR3nt: TGTGCCAGCAGCAATCCTTTACCAAGAGGGGGCACGGGTGGGGCCAACGTCCTGACTTTC

j_gene: TRBJ1-2
d_gene: .
v_gene: TRBV7-9
abundance: .
CDR3aa: CASRLSQEGYTF
CDR3nt: TGTGCCAGCAGGCTATCCCAGGAGGGATACACCTTC

j_gene: TRBJ1-4
d_gene: .
v_gene: TRBV5-1
abundance: .
CDR3aa: CASSLQTSSEKLFF
CDR3nt: TGCGCCAGCAGCTTACAAACTTCGAGCGAAAAACTGTTTTTT

j_gene: TRBJ2-3
d_gene: TRBD2
v_gene: TRBV10-3
abundance: .
CDR3aa: CAIRSGGDADTQYF
CDR3nt: TGTGCCATCAGGAGCGGGGGGGACGCAGATACGCAGTATTTT

j_gene: TRBJ1-2
d_gene: .
v_gene: TRBV25-1
abundance: .
CDR3aa: CASQVDDNYGYTF
CDR3nt: TGTGCCAGCCAGGTAGACGATAACTATGGCTACACCTTC

j_gene: TRBJ1-2
d_gene: .
v_gene: TRBV7-9
abundance: .
CDR3aa: CASSLAGTIGGYTF
CDR3nt: TGTGCCAGCAGCTTAGCGGGGACAATCGGCGGCTACACCTTC

j_gene: TRBJ1-2
d_gene: .
v_gene: TRBV12-3/TRBV12-4
abundance: .
CDR3aa: CASRAGQYYGYTF
CDR3nt: TGTGCCAGCAGAGCCGGACAGTACTATGGCTACACCTTC

j_gene: TRBJ1-2
d_gene: TRBD1
v_gene: TRBV2
abundance: once
CDR3aa: CASRQDRGHGYTF
CDR3nt: TGTGCCAGCAGGCAGGACAGGGGGCATGGCTACACCTTC

j_gene: TRBJ2-5
d_gene: .
v_gene: TRBV7-2
abundance: .
CDR3aa: CASSVRTKNQETQYF
CDR3nt: TGTGCCAGCAGCGTGAGGACAAAGAACCAAGAGACCCAGTACTTC

j_gene: TRBJ2-7
d_gene: TRBD1
v_gene: TRBV3-1
abundance: .
CDR3aa: CRDRGLHEQYF
CDR3nt: TGCCGGGACAGGGGTCTCCACGAGCAGTACTTC

j_gene: TRBJ2-7
d_gene: TRBD1
v_gene: TRBV15
abundance: .
CDR3aa: CATSRTGTASYEQYF
CDR3nt: TGTGCCACCAGCAGGACCGGGACAGCTTCCTACGAGCAGTACTTC

j_gene: TRBJ2-7
d_gene: TRBD1
v_gene: TRBV4-1
abundance: few
CDR3aa: CASSHGQGSSYEQYF
CDR3nt: TGCGCCAGCAGCCACGGACAGGGGAGCTCCTACGAGCAGTACTTC

j_gene: TRBJ1-5
d_gene: .
v_gene: TRBV20-1
abundance: many
CDR3aa: CSARSLAGVVNQPQHF
CDR3nt: TGCAGTGCTAGAAGTCTCGCGGGAGTGGTCAATCAGCCCCAGCATTTT

j_gene: TRBJ1-1
d_gene: .
v_gene: TRBV4-2
abundance: .
CDR3aa: CASSQEVGLEAFF
CDR3nt: TGTGCCAGCAGCCAAGAAGTCGGCCTCGAAGCTTTCTTT

j_gene: TRBJ2-5
d_gene: .
v_gene: TRBV2
abundance: .
CDR3aa: CASRIPGQVETQYF
CDR3nt: TGTGCCAGCAGGATCCCGGGGCAGGTTGAGACCCAGTACTTC

j_gene: TRBJ2-1
d_gene: .
v_gene: TRBV12-3/TRBV12-4
abundance: many
CDR3aa: CASSLRGSYNEQFF
CDR3nt: TGTGCCAGCAGCTTAAGGGGGTCCTACAATGAGCAGTTCTTC

j_gene: TRBJ2-5
d_gene: TRBD1
v_gene: TRBV5-1
abundance: few
CDR3aa: CASSLGTGVRETQYF
CDR3nt: TGCGCCAGCAGCTTGGGAACAGGGGTTCGAGAGACCCAGTACTTC